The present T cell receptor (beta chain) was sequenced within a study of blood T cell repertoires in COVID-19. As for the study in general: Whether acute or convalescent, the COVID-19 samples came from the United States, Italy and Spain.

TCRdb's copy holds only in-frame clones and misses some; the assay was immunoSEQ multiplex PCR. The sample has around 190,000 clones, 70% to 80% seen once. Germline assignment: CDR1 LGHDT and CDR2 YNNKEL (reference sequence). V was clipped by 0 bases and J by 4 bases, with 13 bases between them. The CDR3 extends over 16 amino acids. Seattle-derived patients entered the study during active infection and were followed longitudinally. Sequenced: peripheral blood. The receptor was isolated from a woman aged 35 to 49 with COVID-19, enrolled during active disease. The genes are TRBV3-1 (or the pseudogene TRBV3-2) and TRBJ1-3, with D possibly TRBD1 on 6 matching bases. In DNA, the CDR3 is TGTGCCAGCAGCCAAGATGCGAGCACAGGGGGAAACACCATATATTTT. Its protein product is CASSQDASTGGNTIYF.